The T cell receptor beta chain described here comes from a study of blood T cell repertoires in COVID-19 (dated by TCRdb to about 2020). For the study in its entirety: Collaborator samples came from the United States, Italy and Spain and covered acute and convalescent phases of COVID-19. The prospective study material was composed of cDNA or gDNA derived from T cells, B-cell-depleted T cells, or PBMCs. The dataset comprised deeply sampled blood TCRbeta repertoires from subjects exposed to, actively infected with, or recovered from COVID-19. The repertoires were released in a freely available public database meant as a resource for research on the immune response to SARS-CoV-2. Samples came from the ongoing ImmuneRACE study (first 160 participants) plus 1,254 subjects from 6 global collaborators. A de-identified subject ID, COVID-19 status, age in years and sex were almost always included in the sample metadata. Where available, HLA class I and class II types were obtained from metadata supplied by the sample provider rather than from assay-based typing. What the authors observed across the whole study: Clinical and demographic metadata were provided uncurated, with the amount varying by source and participant.

V gives up 2 bases and J gives up 0 bases, and the segment between their germline ends measures 9 bases. Measured from the cysteine to the phenylalanine, the CDR3 is 15 residues long. The read is trimmed to its CDR3 DNA, 45 bases read in frame from base 1. CDR1 SGHRS and CDR2 YFSETQ are derived from the germline V gene. For this clone: Its antigen has not been determined. No per-base quality is available; no much larger clone lies one base away. In the same sample, other DNA sequences code for this CDR3.

The immunoSEQ Assay, a bias-controlled multiplex PCR, was used to amplify TCRbeta CDR3 regions from genomic DNA. On the study's bioinformatics: The number of nucleated cells in each sample was estimated by amplification of reference gene primers within the assay. To quantify the absolute abundance of each unique TCRbeta CDR3 rearrangement, sequence reads were collapsed and filtered. Productive Simpson clonality was computed per sample as the square root of Simpson's diversity index over productive rearrangements. As stored in TCRdb, this immuneACCESS dataset retains in-frame rearrangements with V and J assigned. A fraction of the clones does not appear; measured against another copy, unresolved V genes explain less than half of the discrepancy, and the remainder lacks a known reason. V, J and clone size derive from that table, while D and trimming were established from the DNA sequence. The sample table lists approximately 200,000 clones, about 85% of them with a count of one. The ten largest clonotypes hold approximately 18% of the sample.

Enrolling through a virtual design, the prospective study's participants ranged in age from roughly 18 to 90 years and lived across some 22 United States geographic areas. To assign participants to cohorts, the prospective study relied on clinical history that participants themselves reported in a screening survey and a study questionnaire. Recovered participants in ImmuneRACE Cohort 3 were defined as having two consecutive negative NP/OP PCR tests, clearance from a healthcare professional, or resolution of symptoms. Mobile phlebotomists in the prospective study collected whole blood, serum and a nasopharyngeal or oropharyngeal swab from every participant. Additional blood draws and questionnaires over an approximately two-month period could optionally be provided by prospective study participants. Before DNA extraction, blood samples from the prospective study were shipped at room temperature or frozen.

This clonotype was obtained from a man aged 35-49 years who had recovered from COVID-19. The chain links TRBV5-1 with TRBJ2-1; perhaps TRBD2 is the D gene, with 6 bases matching. The source material was PBMCs or T cells enriched from blood (not recorded which). The CDR3 region has the sequence CASSLEGGSYNEQFF. The bases are TGCGCCAGCAGCTTAGAGGGAGGCTCCTACAATGAGCAGTTCTTC.